Listed below are T cell receptor beta chains from one sample, sequenced in a study of glioma-infiltrating T cells after dendritic cell vaccination. This table comes from immunoSEQ multiplex PCR, and its TCRdb copy is limited to in-frame clones, with some not included. The data show approximately 64,000 clones, approximately 78% seen once. Sample: blood, taken before dendritic cell vaccination. These receptors were obtained from a human donor with glioblastoma. CDR3s include the opening cysteine and the closing phenylalanine or tryptophan. A D gene is named only where the DNA matches it firmly.

NA,15,TRBV4-1,CASSQGVTLYNEQFF
NA,12,TRBV5-6,CASSLGRAADFF
NA,13,TRBV13,CASSLHGRYEQYF
NA,15,TRBV2,CASSWVRESIDTQYF
TRBD2,16,TRBV27,CASIGWEAGSYSEQYF
NA,11,TRBV28,CAIGGYYGYTF
NA,15,TRBV5-1,CASSLPGAAGEGYTF
NA,15,TRBV11-3,CASSLVGRGLSPLHF
TRBD2,16,TRBV19,CASSPIGGGNTGELFF
NA,11,TRBV28,CASSSYNEQFF
TRBD1,16,TRBV7-2,CASSLGTAYSNQPQHF
NA,13,TRBV28,CASETLATDTQYF
NA,14,TRBV4-1,CASSQELSYNEQFF
TRBD2,15,TRBV29-1,CSVVVVAGYSYEQYF
NA,15,TRBV5-4,CASRSSWGQGYGYTF
NA,16,TRBV5-4,CASSLGRPPFLYEQYF
TRBD2,15,TRBV10-3,CAISHKAGGLGQQYF
TRBD2,15,TRBV14,CASSFTSGSTDTQYF
TRBD1,14,TRBV29-1,CSVFRDRATNEQFF
NA,15,TRBV28,CASTGQALGGDEQFF
TRBD2,14,TRBV27,CASNLAGGPETQYF
NA,15,TRBV6-1,CASSETTGTPYGYTF
NA,13,TRBV4-1,CASSQEAGYGYTF
NA,13,TRBV6-1,CASSESLLRAQYF
NA,15,TRBV11-2,CASSLERLAADTQYF
NA,15,TRBV15,CATSRDGVSGNTIYF
NA,12,TRBV5-5,CASSLGGDTIYF
TRBD2,16,TRBV2,CASSPIAGASQETQYF
TRBD1,13,TRBV27,CASSPRGDYGYTF
TRBD2,18,TRBV7-2,CASSIGLAGGPRTDTQYF
TRBD1,13,TRBV4-1,CASRDRGRSPLHF
NA,15,TRBV7-9,CASLNGGRGNYGYTF
NA,13,TRBV6-4,CASGTVFSPEAFF
TRBD2,15,TRBV7-7,CASSVGTSGWETQYF
NA,16,TRBV9,CASSVASEAATDTQYF
NA,14,TRBV6-1,CASSEAAIRETQYF
TRBD1,14,TRBV4-1,CASSQEGGLQGLFF
TRBD2,13,TRBV27,CASSGGDTGELFF
NA,16,TRBV5-1,CASSLSQGLSTDTQYF
TRBD1,15,TRBV13,CASSLGDRGGSPLHF
TRBD1,18,TRBV30,CAWSKGDRGPSYNSPLHF
NA,17,TRBV5-4,CASSLVPTGTTNEKLFF
TRBD1,15,TRBV7-9,CASSLGQGLGYGYTF
NA,13,TRBV9,CASSGGVNQPQHF
NA,14,TRBV6-6,CASNRQERVNEQFF
NA,11,TRBV2,CASRGAYEQYF
TRBD1,15,TRBV5-4,CASTRLRDRASPLHF
NA,15,TRBV11-2,CASSSYFQVVYGYTF
NA,13,TRBV11-2,CASSSYSGNTIYF
TRBD1,12,TRBV6-6,CASFDRGYEQYF
TRBD1,16,TRBV7-9,CASSSRGQGGGFEQFF
TRBD1,15,TRBV5-4,CASSPGQDPGNTIYF
TRBD1,15,TRBV15,CATSRGQGALGEQYF
TRBD1,15,TRBV7-6,CASSGEGQVRETQYF
TRBD2,16,TRBV7-2,CASSFLSGGPYNEQFF
NA,13,TRBV11-2,CAIRCRSNQPQHF
TRBD1,12,TRBV5-6,CADREKVQPQHF
TRBD2,15,TRBV10-3,CAIRAGGGSVWEQYF
TRBD1,14,TRBV6-6,CASSYSGTEGSYTF